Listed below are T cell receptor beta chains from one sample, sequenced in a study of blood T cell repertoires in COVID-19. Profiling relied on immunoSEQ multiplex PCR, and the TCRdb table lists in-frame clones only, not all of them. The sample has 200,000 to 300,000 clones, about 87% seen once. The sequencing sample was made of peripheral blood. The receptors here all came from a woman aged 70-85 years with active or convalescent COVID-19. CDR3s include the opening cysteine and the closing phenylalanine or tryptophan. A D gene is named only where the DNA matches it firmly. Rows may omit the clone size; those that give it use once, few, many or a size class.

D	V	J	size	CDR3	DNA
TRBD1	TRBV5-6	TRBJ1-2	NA	CASSPRPGQSYGYTF	TGTGCCAGCAGCCCGCGGCCGGGACAGTCCTATGGCTACACCTTC
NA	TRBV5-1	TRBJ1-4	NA	CASSLGTIRGRANEKLFF	TGCGCCAGCAGCCTCGGGACAATTCGTGGTAGGGCTAATGAAAAACTGTTTTTT
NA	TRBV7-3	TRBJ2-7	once	CASSLNPGKYEQYF	TGTGCCAGCAGCTTAAACCCAGGGAAATACGAGCAGTACTTC
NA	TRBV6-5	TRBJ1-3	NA	CTTTGSGNTIYF	TGTACAACGACAGGCTCTGGAAACACCATATATTTT
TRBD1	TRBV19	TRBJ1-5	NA	CASSRNRDRNNQPQHF	TGTGCCAGTTCTCGGAACCGGGACAGGAACAATCAGCCCCAGCATTTT
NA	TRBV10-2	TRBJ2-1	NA	CASSDSASSYNEQFF	TGCGCCAGCAGTGACAGTGCATCCTCTTACAATGAGCAGTTCTTC
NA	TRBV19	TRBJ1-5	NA	CASTKTNREQPQHF	TGTGCCAGTACCAAGACGAACAGGGAGCAGCCCCAGCATTTT
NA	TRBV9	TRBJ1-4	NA	CASSVGPDEKLFF	TGTGCCAGCAGCGTAGGCCCGGATGAAAAACTGTTTTTT
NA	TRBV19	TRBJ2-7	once	CASSIAGRHSYEQYF	TGTGCCAGTAGTATAGCGGGGAGACACTCCTACGAGCAGTACTTC
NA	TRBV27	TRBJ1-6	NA	CASRRGGYNSPLHF	TGTGCCAGCAGAAGAGGGGGTTACAATTCACCCCTCCACTTT
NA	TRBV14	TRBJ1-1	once	CASSQVRGYTEAFF	TGTGCCAGCAGCCAGGTCAGGGGCTACACTGAAGCTTTCTTT
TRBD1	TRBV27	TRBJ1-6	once	CACREGAAYNSPLHF	TGTGCCTGCCGGGAGGGGGCTGCCTATAATTCACCCCTCCACTTT
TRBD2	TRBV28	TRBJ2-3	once	CASSLFSGGTRDTQYF	TGTGCCAGCAGTTTATTTTCCGGGGGGACTCGTGATACGCAGTATTTT
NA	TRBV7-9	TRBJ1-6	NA	CASSLEGMSPLHF	TGTGCCAGCAGCTTAGAGGGGATGTCACCCCTCCACTTT
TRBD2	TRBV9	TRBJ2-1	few	CASSVEVAGKVEQFF	TGTGCCAGCAGCGTAGAGGTAGCGGGGAAGGTTGAGCAGTTCTTC
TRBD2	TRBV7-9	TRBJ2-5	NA	CASSSRKGLAVSETQYF	TGTGCCAGCAGCTCCAGGAAGGGACTAGCGGTCTCGGAGACCCAGTACTTC
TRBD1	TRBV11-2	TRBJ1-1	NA	CASSGQGSNTEAFF	TGTGCCAGCAGCGGACAGGGGTCAAACACTGAAGCTTTCTTT
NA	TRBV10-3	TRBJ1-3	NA	CAIKAVQIGNTIYF	TGTGCCATCAAGGCGGTCCAGATAGGAAACACCATATATTTT
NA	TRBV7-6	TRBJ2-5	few	CASSLERYQETQYF	TGTGCCAGCAGCTTAGAACGGTACCAAGAGACCCAGTACTTC
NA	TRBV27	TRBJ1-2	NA	CASRSIGDGYTF	TGTGCCAGCAGGAGCATCGGGGATGGCTACACCTTC
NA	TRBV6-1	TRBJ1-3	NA	CASSDTGAGNTIYF	TGTGCCAGCAGTGACACAGGCGCTGGAAACACCATATATTTT
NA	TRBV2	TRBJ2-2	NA	CASRPQGKTGELFF	TGTGCCAGCAGACCTCAGGGGAAGACCGGGGAGCTGTTTTTT
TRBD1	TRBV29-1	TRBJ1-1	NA	CSVERTGGSNTEAFF	TGCAGCGTTGAAAGGACAGGGGGCTCTAACACTGAAGCTTTCTTT
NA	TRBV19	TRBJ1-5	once	CASSPLRVGNQPQHF	TGTGCCAGTAGTCCCCTGAGGGTAGGGAATCAGCCCCAGCATTTT
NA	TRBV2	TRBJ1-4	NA	CASREAATNEKLFF	TGTGCCAGCAGGGAGGCAGCAACTAATGAAAAACTGTTTTTT
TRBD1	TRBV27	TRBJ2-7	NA	CASSLYRDSPYEQYF	TGTGCCAGCAGTTTATACCGGGACAGTCCCTACGAGCAGTACTTC
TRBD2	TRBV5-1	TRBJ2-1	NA	CASSLDGRGVTLGEQFF	TGCGCCAGCAGCTTGGACGGGCGGGGGGTTACACTGGGTGAGCAGTTCTTC
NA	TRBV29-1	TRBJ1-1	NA	CSVEAGEYTEAFF	TGCAGCGTCGAGGCCGGAGAATACACTGAAGCTTTCTTT
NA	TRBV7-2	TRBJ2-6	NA	CASSLVGVGRTSGANVLTF	TGTGCCAGCAGCTTAGTGGGCGTGGGGCGGACCTCTGGGGCCAACGTCCTGACTTTC
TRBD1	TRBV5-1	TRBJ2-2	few	CASRATGGVGELFF	TGCGCCAGCAGAGCAACAGGGGGTGTAGGGGAGCTGTTTTTT
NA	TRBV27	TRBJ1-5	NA	CASTPSSNQPQHF	TGTGCCAGCACCCCCAGTTCAAATCAGCCCCAGCATTTT
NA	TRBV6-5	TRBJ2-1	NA	CASSPGLNSYNEQFF	TGTGCCAGCAGCCCGGGATTAAACTCCTACAATGAGCAGTTCTTC
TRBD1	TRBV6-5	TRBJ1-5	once	CASRADRGNQPQHF	TGTGCCAGCAGAGCTGACAGGGGCAATCAGCCCCAGCATTTT
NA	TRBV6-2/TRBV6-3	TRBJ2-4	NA	CASSSGAHLNIQYF	TGTGCCAGCAGTTCAGGGGCTCATCTAAACATTCAGTACTTC
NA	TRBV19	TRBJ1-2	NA	CASRRQTDYGYTF	TGTGCCAGTAGACGACAGACCGACTATGGCTACACCTTC
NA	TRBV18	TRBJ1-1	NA	CASSLDRPEAFF	TGTGCCAGCTCACTCGACAGGCCTGAAGCTTTCTTT
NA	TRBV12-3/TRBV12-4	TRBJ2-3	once	CASTQVSTDTQYF	TGTGCCAGCACCCAGGTTAGCACAGATACGCAGTATTTT
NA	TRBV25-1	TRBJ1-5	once	CASRDDSAGKNQPQHF	TGTGCCAGCAGGGACGACTCGGCAGGGAAAAATCAGCCCCAGCATTTT
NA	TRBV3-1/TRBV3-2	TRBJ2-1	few	CASSPTVYPYNEQFF	TGTGCCAGCAGCCCGACAGTCTATCCCTACAATGAGCAGTTCTTC
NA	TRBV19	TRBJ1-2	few	CASSLQAGVSWGYTF	TGTGCCAGTAGTCTGCAAGCCGGAGTGTCGTGGGGCTACACCTTC